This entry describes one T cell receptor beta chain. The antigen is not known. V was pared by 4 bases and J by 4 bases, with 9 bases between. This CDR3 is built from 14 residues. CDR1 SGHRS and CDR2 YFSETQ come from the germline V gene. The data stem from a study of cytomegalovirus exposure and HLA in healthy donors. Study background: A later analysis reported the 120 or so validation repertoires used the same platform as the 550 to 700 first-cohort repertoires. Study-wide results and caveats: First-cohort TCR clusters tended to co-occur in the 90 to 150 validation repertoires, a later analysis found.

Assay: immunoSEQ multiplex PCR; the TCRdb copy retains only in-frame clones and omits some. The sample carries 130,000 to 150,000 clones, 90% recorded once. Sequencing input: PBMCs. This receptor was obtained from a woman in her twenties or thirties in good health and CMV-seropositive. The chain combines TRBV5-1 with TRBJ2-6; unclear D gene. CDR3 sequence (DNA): TGCGCCAGCAGCCCCTACGTGGGGGCCAACGTCCTGACTTTC. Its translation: CASSPYVGANVLTF.